A selection of T cell receptor beta chains follows, all from one sample in a study of technical replicates of blood from a handful of donors. Assay used: immunoSEQ multiplex PCR; TCRdb lists only in-frame clones, some missing. The sample includes around 70,000 clones, 90% to 95% of them seen just once. The sequenced sample consisted of T cells isolated from PBMCs. These TCRs come from a human donor in good health. The CDR3 runs from the conserved cysteine through the conserved F or W. A D gene is named only where the DNA matches it firmly. Size tells how often a clone was seen (once, few, many) or the class of an expanded clone, and some rows leave it out.

abundance	d_gene	j_gene	v_gene	CDR3nt	CDR3aa
-	-	TRBJ1-2	TRBV10-3	TGTGCCATCAGTGAGCACCGGGAAACCGGGGATGGCTACACCTTC	CAISEHRETGDGYTF
-	-	TRBJ2-1	TRBV2	TGTGCCAGCAGTTCTAGAGGTGAGCAGTTCTTC	CASSSRGEQFF
-	-	TRBJ2-1	TRBV6-5	TGTGCCAGCCTAGCGAGCTCCTACAATGAGCAGTTCTTC	CASLASSYNEQFF
-	TRBD1	TRBJ1-2	TRBV9	TGTGCCAGCAGCGGATCCAGGGGGCTAGACTATGGCTACACCTTC	CASSGSRGLDYGYTF
-	-	TRBJ2-7	TRBV6-1	TGTGCCAGCAGTGAATTAGGACTCAACGGGCAGTACTTC	CASSELGLNGQYF
-	-	TRBJ2-3	TRBV9	TGTGCCAGCAGCGTAGCGCGGTATACAGATACGCAGTATTTT	CASSVARYTDTQYF
-	TRBD1	TRBJ1-1	TRBV5-1	TGCGCCAGTCAGGCCGGACAGGGTGGCACTGAAGCTTTCTTT	CASQAGQGGTEAFF
-	TRBD2	TRBJ2-1	TRBV30	TGTGCCTGGAGTAGTCCGGGACTAGCGTCGAATGAGCAGTTCTTC	CAWSSPGLASNEQFF
-	-	TRBJ1-4	TRBV28	TGTGCCAGCAGTTTAATGCAAGGGGCCCGGGAAAAACTGTTTTTT	CASSLMQGAREKLFF
-	TRBD1	TRBJ1-5	TRBV6-5	TGTGCCAGCAGAATCGGGACAGGTCAGCCCCAGCATTTT	CASRIGTGQPQHF
-	-	TRBJ1-1	TRBV19	TGTGCCAGTGTATTAGGGGTTGGGGGCTACACTGAAGCTTTCTTT	CASVLGVGGYTEAFF
-	TRBD1	TRBJ1-3	TRBV19	TGTGCCAGCCGGGGACAGCGAAACACCATATATTTT	CASRGQRNTIYF
-	TRBD1	TRBJ2-5	TRBV6-1	TGTGCCAGCAGTGAGTCGGACAGGAGCAAAGAGACCCAGTACTTC	CASSESDRSKETQYF
-	TRBD1	TRBJ1-1	TRBV6-6	TGTGCCAGCAGCCCTAGGACAGGCAGTATGAACACTGAAGCTTTCTTT	CASSPRTGSMNTEAFF
-	-	TRBJ2-1	TRBV19	TGTGCCAGTAGTTCGGTGACTCCGGGGTGGGAGAGGGTGAATGAGCAGTTCTTC	CASSSVTPGWERVNEQFF
-	TRBD1	TRBJ1-2	TRBV6-5	TGTGCCAGCAGTTACTCGACAGGGGGTGCCTTCTATGGCTACACCTTC	CASSYSTGGAFYGYTF
-	TRBD2	TRBJ2-3	TRBV11-1	TGTGCCAGCAGCTGGTCTAGCGGGAGCACAGATACGCAGTATTTT	CASSWSSGSTDTQYF
-	TRBD2	TRBJ2-1	TRBV4-1	TGCGCCAGCAGCCAAGCCGGGACTAGCGGATACAATGAGCAGTTCTTC	CASSQAGTSGYNEQFF
-	TRBD1	TRBJ2-1	TRBV11-1	TGTGCCAGCAGCTTTGGGACAGGGGTCATTGAGCAGTTCTTC	CASSFGTGVIEQFF
-	TRBD1	TRBJ1-1	TRBV6-1	TGTGCCAGCAGAAAAGCAGGGGGCCCTGAAGCTTTCTTT	CASRKAGGPEAFF
-	TRBD2	TRBJ2-1	TRBV11-2	TGTGCCAGCAGCTCCCCCAGCGGGAACAATGAGCAGTTCTTC	CASSSPSGNNEQFF
-	-	TRBJ2-2	TRBV5-1	TGCGCCAGCAGCCCTCGTCGTAGCGGAAGGAACACCGGGGAGCTGTTTTTT	CASSPRRSGRNTGELFF
-	-	TRBJ1-1	TRBV27	TGTGCCAGCAGTGCAACAGGGCTGAACACTGAAGCTTTCTTT	CASSATGLNTEAFF
-	TRBD1	TRBJ1-2	TRBV5-1	TGCGCCAGCAGCTGGGGGACAGGGGATGTTGGCTACACCTTC	CASSWGTGDVGYTF
few	-	TRBJ2-1	TRBV5-1	TGCGCCAGCAGCTTGGTGCAGTCCTACAATGAGCAGTTCTTC	CASSLVQSYNEQFF
-	-	TRBJ2-3	TRBV10-1	TGCGCCAGCAGTGCATTCCCCCAAGCGACGCAGTATTTT	CASSAFPQATQYF
-	-	TRBJ1-5	TRBV28	TGTGCCAGCAGTACATGGGACAAGTTTGACAATCAGCCCCAGCATTTT	CASSTWDKFDNQPQHF
once	TRBD2	TRBJ2-1	TRBV27	TGTGCCAGCAGTTCCCGGGGGCTAGCGGGAGATCGGAATGAGCAGTTCTTC	CASSSRGLAGDRNEQFF
-	-	TRBJ2-5	TRBV7-6	TGTGCCAGCAGCTCCACCAGAACAGGGTACGAGACCCAGTACTTC	CASSSTRTGYETQYF
once	-	TRBJ1-2	TRBV5-4	TGTGCCAGCAGCCCCAGGAACTTGGTTACCTATGGCTACACCTTC	CASSPRNLVTYGYTF
few	TRBD1	TRBJ1-1	TRBV14	TGTGCCAGCAGCCTCCGACGGGACAGGGGCACTGAAGCTTTCTTT	CASSLRRDRGTEAFF
-	-	TRBJ2-5	TRBV5-6	TGTGCCAGCAGGAGAACAGATCTGCTTGGGGAGACCCAGTACTTC	CASRRTDLLGETQYF
-	-	TRBJ1-2	TRBV5-8	TGTGCCAGCAGCTCCACAGGGAACACAGCCTATGGCTACACCTTC	CASSSTGNTAYGYTF
once	-	TRBJ2-6	TRBV4-1	TGCGCCAGCAGCCAAGGCAGGGCTAGAACCTCTGGGGCCAACGTCCTGACTTTC	CASSQGRARTSGANVLTF
-	-	TRBJ1-1	TRBV11-2	TGTGCCAGCAGCTCCGCTTTGGGGGCATCGAACACTGAAGCTTTCTTT	CASSSALGASNTEAFF
-	TRBD2	TRBJ2-5	TRBV5-4	TGTGCCAGCAGCTCTAGGACTAGCGGGGCCGAGACCCAGTACTTC	CASSSRTSGAETQYF
-	TRBD1	TRBJ1-1	TRBV28	TGTGCCAGCAGTTCACCAGGGGGCGTAAGGACTGAAGCTTTCTTT	CASSSPGGVRTEAFF
-	TRBD1	TRBJ1-5	TRBV6-6	TGTGCCAGCAGTTCTCTGGGACAGGGCAACCAGCCCCAGCATTTT	CASSSLGQGNQPQHF
-	-	TRBJ1-1	TRBV7-9	TGTGCCAGCAGCTTAGCGGAGGAGTACACTGAAGCTTTCTTT	CASSLAEEYTEAFF
-	TRBD1	TRBJ2-6	TRBV5-1	TGCGCCAGCGGAGCCGGGACAGGGGTGGCTGGGGCCAACGTCCTGACTTTC	CASGAGTGVAGANVLTF
-	-	TRBJ2-7	TRBV5-1	TGCGCCAGCAGCTTGGACCGCGCCCTCTACGAGCAGTACTTC	CASSLDRALYEQYF
-	-	TRBJ1-2	TRBV4-1	TGCGCCAGCAGCACTCTATTGGACTATGGCTACACCTTC	CASSTLLDYGYTF
once	-	TRBJ2-7	TRBV6-5	TGTGCCAGCAGTTACCACTTCCGGGACACTTCTTACGAGCAGTACTTC	CASSYHFRDTSYEQYF
once	TRBD1	TRBJ2-5	TRBV10-3	TGTGCCATCCGAGAGGGGGCCGTTGAGGGGGAGACCCAGTACTTC	CAIREGAVEGETQYF
-	TRBD1	TRBJ2-7	TRBV4-1	TGCGCCAGCAGCCAAGTCCGTACAGGGGGCCTCGAGCAGTACTTC	CASSQVRTGGLEQYF
-	-	TRBJ2-5	TRBV5-1	TGCGCCAGCAGCGGACGCCCTAGCGAACAAGAGACCCAGTACTTC	CASSGRPSEQETQYF
-	TRBD1	TRBJ2-7	TRBV19	TGTGCCAGTCAGGTAGGGGGCCCCGACTCCTACGAGCAGTACTTC	CASQVGGPDSYEQYF
-	TRBD2	TRBJ2-1	TRBV7-9	TGTGCCAGCAGCCCCGCGGGGGGGGGAAGATACAATGAGCAGTTCTTC	CASSPAGGGRYNEQFF
once	-	TRBJ2-1	TRBV6-5	TGTGCCAGCACCCTGAGCAGGGGATTAGATGAGCAGTTCTTC	CASTLSRGLDEQFF
-	-	TRBJ2-1	TRBV5-1	TGCGCCAGCAGCTCCCGACTAGGGGGAGGGATTGGTGAGCAGTTCTTC	CASSSRLGGGIGEQFF
-	TRBD2	TRBJ2-1	TRBV6-5	TGTGCCAGCAGTTCCACCGGACTAGCGGGAGTAAATGAGCAGTTCTTC	CASSSTGLAGVNEQFF
-	-	TRBJ2-7	TRBV12-5	TGTGCTAGTGGCCTAACGTACTACGAGCAGTACTTC	CASGLTYYEQYF
-	TRBD1	TRBJ1-1	TRBV28	TGTGCCAGCAGTCCTACAGGGGCCAACACTGAAGCTTTCTTT	CASSPTGANTEAFF
-	TRBD1	TRBJ1-1	TRBV4-1	TGCGCCAGCAGCACAGGGGTGGCTGAAGCTTTCTTT	CASSTGVAEAFF
-	-	TRBJ2-2	TRBV6-5	TGTGCCAGCAGTTCTCGAGGAGGAGCAAACACCGGGGAGCTGTTTTTT	CASSSRGGANTGELFF
-	TRBD1	TRBJ1-5	TRBV5-4	TGTGCCAGCAGCCCGGGACAGGGAGATCAGCCCCAGCATTTT	CASSPGQGDQPQHF
-	TRBD1	TRBJ1-4	TRBV30	TGTGCCTGGACCCGGAGTGGGACAGAGAATGAAAAACTGTTTTTT	CAWTRSGTENEKLFF
-	-	TRBJ1-4	TRBV5-6	TGTGCCAGCAGCTTCCGACAGGAAATGAATGAAAAACTGTTTTTT	CASSFRQEMNEKLFF